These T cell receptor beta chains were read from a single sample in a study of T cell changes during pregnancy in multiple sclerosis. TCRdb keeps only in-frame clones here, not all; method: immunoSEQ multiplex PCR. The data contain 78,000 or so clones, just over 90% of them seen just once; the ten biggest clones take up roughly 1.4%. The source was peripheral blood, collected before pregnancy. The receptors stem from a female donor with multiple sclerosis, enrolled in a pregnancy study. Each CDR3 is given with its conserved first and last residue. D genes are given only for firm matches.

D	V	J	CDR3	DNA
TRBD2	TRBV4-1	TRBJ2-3	CASSPSASGGTDTQYF	TGCGCCAGCAGCCCCTCGGCTAGCGGGGGCACAGATACGCAGTATTTT
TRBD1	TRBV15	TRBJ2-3	CATSRDRVEVDTQYF	TGTGCCACCAGCAGGGACAGGGTAGAGGTAGATACGCAGTATTTT
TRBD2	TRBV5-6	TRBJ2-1	CASLRGAGGLYNEQFF	TGTGCCAGCCTACGCGGAGCGGGGGGGTTGTACAATGAGCAGTTCTTC
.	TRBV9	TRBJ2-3	CASSVVGAIQDTQYF	TGTGCCAGCAGCGTAGTGGGGGCAATACAAGATACGCAGTATTTT
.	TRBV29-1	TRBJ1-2	CSVAGHLYGYTF	TGCAGCGTCGCGGGTCACCTCTATGGCTACACCTTC
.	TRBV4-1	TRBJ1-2	CASSQDGGPNGYTF	TGCGCCAGCAGCCAAGACGGGGGGCCGAATGGCTACACCTTC
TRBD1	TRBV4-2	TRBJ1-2	CASSQDIRDRGRNGYTF	TGTGCCAGCAGCCAAGATATAAGGGACAGGGGGCGAAATGGCTACACCTTC
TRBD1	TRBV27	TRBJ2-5	CASSPGTVPETQYF	TGTGCCAGCAGTCCAGGGACAGTCCCAGAGACCCAGTACTTC
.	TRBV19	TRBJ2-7	CASSMEGNYEQYF	TGTGCCAGTAGTATGGAGGGTAACTACGAGCAGTACTTC
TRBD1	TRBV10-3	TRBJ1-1	CATKVGTGNTEAFF	TGTGCCACCAAAGTGGGGACAGGGAACACTGAAGCTTTCTTT
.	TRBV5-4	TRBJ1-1	CASSLFVGANTEAFF	TGTGCCAGCAGCCTCTTCGTGGGGGCGAACACTGAAGCTTTCTTT
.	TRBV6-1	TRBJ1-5	CASSEVRVSTQPQHF	TGTGCCAGCAGTGAAGTGAGGGTTTCGACTCAGCCCCAGCATTTT
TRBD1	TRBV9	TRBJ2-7	CASSVAGTGRYEQYF	TGTGCCAGCAGCGTAGCAGGGACAGGCCGATACGAGCAGTACTTC
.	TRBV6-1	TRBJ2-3	CASSGQGTDTQYF	TGTGCCAGCAGTGGACAGGGCACAGATACGCAGTATTTT
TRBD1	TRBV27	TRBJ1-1	CASRSGTANTEAFF	TGTGCCAGCAGGTCCGGGACAGCGAACACTGAAGCTTTCTTT
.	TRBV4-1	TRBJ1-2	CASSQDSQGYGYTF	TGCGCCAGCAGCCAAGATAGCCAGGGCTATGGCTACACCTTC
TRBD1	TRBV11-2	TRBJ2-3	CASSAGQGRGTDTQYF	TGTGCCAGCAGCGCCGGACAGGGAAGGGGCACAGATACGCAGTATTTT
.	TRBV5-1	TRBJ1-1	CASRAGNTEAFF	TGCGCCAGCCGCGCGGGGAACACTGAAGCTTTCTTT
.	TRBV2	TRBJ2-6	CASSEAYLALGANVLTF	TGTGCCAGCAGTGAAGCGTATCTGGCTCTGGGGGCCAACGTCCTGACTTTC
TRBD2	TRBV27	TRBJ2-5	CASSSTSAAAQYF	TGTGCCAGCAGTTCGACTAGCGCGGCGGCCCAGTACTTC
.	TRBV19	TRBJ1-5	CASSIDQGGDQPQHF	TGTGCCAGTAGTATAGATCAAGGGGGAGATCAGCCCCAGCATTTT
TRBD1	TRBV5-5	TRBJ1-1	CASSIQGQDTEAFF	TGTGCCAGCAGCATACAGGGGCAGGACACTGAAGCTTTCTTT
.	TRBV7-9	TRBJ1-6	CASSLSGVSSPLHF	TGTGCCAGCAGCTTATCAGGGGTCAGTTCACCCCTCCACTTT
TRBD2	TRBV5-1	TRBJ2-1	CASSLGLAGGLNEQFF	TGCGCCAGCAGCTTGGGCCTAGCGGGGGGGCTTAATGAGCAGTTCTTC
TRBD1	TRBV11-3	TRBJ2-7	CASSLEGQGAYEQYF	TGTGCCAGCAGCTTAGAAGGACAGGGGGCGTACGAGCAGTACTTC
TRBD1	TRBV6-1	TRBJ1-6	CASREPGQGASYNSPLHF	TGTGCCAGCAGAGAACCGGGACAGGGGGCCTCCTATAATTCACCCCTCCACTTT
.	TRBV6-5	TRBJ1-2	CASSFDKLYGYTF	TGTGCCAGCAGTTTCGACAAACTCTATGGCTACACCTTC
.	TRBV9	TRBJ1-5	CASSEDSYYQPQHF	TGTGCCAGCAGCGAGGACAGCTATTATCAGCCCCAGCATTTT
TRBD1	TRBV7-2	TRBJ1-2	CASSFRDRGDGYTF	TGTGCCAGCAGCTTCCGGGACAGGGGGGACGGCTACACCTTC